These T cell receptor beta chains were read from a single sample in a study of neoadjuvant anti-PD-1 for oral cavity cancer. Method: immunoSEQ multiplex PCR; TCRdb's copy keeps in-frame clones and lacks some. Here the sample spans about 16,000 clones, roughly 70% being singletons. The input for sequencing was PBMCs, taken before nivolumab (anti-PD-1) treatment. All receptors derive from a person aged 40-85 years with oral cavity squamous cell carcinoma. The CDR3 runs from the conserved cysteine through the conserved F or W. A D gene is named only where the DNA matches it firmly. Some rows mark clone size as missing; the rest say once, few, many or name a class of expanded clone.

V,J,D,size,DNA,CDR3
TRBV6-5,TRBJ1-2,.,.,TGTGCCAGCAGCCGACGGGGGCGGCGGTTCTCTGGCTACACCTTC,CASSRRGRRFSGYTF
TRBV11-2,TRBJ2-5,.,.,TGTGCCAGCAGCCTAGACAGGTGGGAGACCCAGTACTTC,CASSLDRWETQYF
TRBV9,TRBJ1-4,.,.,TGTGCCAGCAGCGCCCGCCCAGGGACGTACGCAACTAATGAAAAACTGTTTTTT,CASSARPGTYATNEKLFF
TRBV7-9,TRBJ1-2,.,medium-sized,TGTGCCAGCAGCTCCTCTGCTCATAACTATGGCTACACCTTC,CASSSSAHNYGYTF
TRBV5-4,TRBJ2-7,.,.,TGTGCCAGCAGCTTGGACCTCGAGCAGTACTTC,CASSLDLEQYF
TRBV10-2,TRBJ1-1,TRBD1,.,TGCGCCAGCAGAAGACAGGGTGGAGTTTCCACTGAAGCTTTCTTT,CASRRQGGVSTEAFF
TRBV14,TRBJ1-1,.,few,TGTGCCAGCAGCCAAGCGGGGGCCCTGAACACTGAAGCTTTCTTT,CASSQAGALNTEAFF
TRBV30,TRBJ1-4,.,few,TGTGCCTGGAGTCGACAGGAGAAAAAAAGTTCAAAACTGTTTTTT,CAWSRQEKKSSKLFF
TRBV5-1,TRBJ1-1,.,.,TGCGCCAGCAGCTTCCGGGACAATTTGAACACTGAAGCTTTCTTT,CASSFRDNLNTEAFF
TRBV5-1,TRBJ2-3,.,.,TGCGCCAGCAGCCACCTGGGAGTTTCTGGCACAGATACGCAGTATTTT,CASSHLGVSGTDTQYF
TRBV19,TRBJ1-1,.,.,TGTGCCAGTAGTCCATCCGGGTCGAACACTGAAGCTTTCTTT,CASSPSGSNTEAFF
TRBV18,TRBJ2-7,TRBD2,.,TGTGCCAGCTCACCAGGGACTAGCGGGAGTTACGAGCAGTACTTC,CASSPGTSGSYEQYF
TRBV7-8,TRBJ1-3,.,few,TGTGCCAGCAGCTCGACGCCGGGGGCGGGTGGAAACACCATATATTTT,CASSSTPGAGGNTIYF
TRBV6-1,TRBJ2-5,.,.,TGTGCCAGCAGTGTTCTAGCGCTGGGCGAGACCCAGTACTTC,CASSVLALGETQYF
TRBV6-1,TRBJ2-2,.,.,TGTGCCAGCAGTCGTCTTAATCCCGGGGAGCTGTTTTTT,CASSRLNPGELFF
TRBV27,TRBJ2-3,.,.,TGTGCCAGCAGTTTATCGTCGGCCACAGATACGCAGTATTTT,CASSLSSATDTQYF
TRBV5-1,TRBJ2-7,TRBD1,once,TGCGCCAGCAGCATCGGGACAGTTTTCTACGAGCAGTACTTC,CASSIGTVFYEQYF
TRBV6-1,TRBJ2-3,.,.,TGTGCCAGCATCGGCCGACAGGTTAGCACAGATACGCAGTATTTT,CASIGRQVSTDTQYF
TRBV11-2,TRBJ1-2,TRBD1,.,TGTGCCAGCAGCACGGGACAGCCTACTGTCTACACCTTC,CASSTGQPTVYTF
TRBV7-9,TRBJ2-3,.,.,TGTGCCTATAGGGGAGCCACAGATACGCAGTATTTT,CAYRGATDTQYF
TRBV2,TRBJ2-3,.,.,TGTGCCAGCAGTGGGATAGGTACGCAGTATTTT,CASSGIGTQYF
TRBV10-3,TRBJ2-2,.,.,TGTGCCATCAGTGAGTCGGCCGGAAACACCGGGGAGCTGTTTTTT,CAISESAGNTGELFF
TRBV5-1,TRBJ1-1,TRBD1,.,TGCGCCAGCAGCTTGGCGCGGACAGGGGGGAACACTGAAGCTTTCTTT,CASSLARTGGNTEAFF
TRBV7-9,TRBJ2-1,.,few,TGTGCCAGCAGCCCATTGGGTGGCAGGACGTACAATGAGCAGTTCTTC,CASSPLGGRTYNEQFF
TRBV7-3,TRBJ2-2,TRBD2,.,TGTGCCAGCAGTCAGGGACTAGCCCGCGGGGAGCTGTTTTTT,CASSQGLARGELFF
TRBV7-9,TRBJ1-2,TRBD1,once,TGTGCCAGCAGCTTAGACCAGGGGGCGCAAGGCTACACCTTC,CASSLDQGAQGYTF
TRBV2,TRBJ2-3,.,.,TGTGCCAGCAGTGAAGCACGCCTCAGCACAGATACGCAGTATTTT,CASSEARLSTDTQYF
TRBV19,TRBJ2-3,TRBD2,.,TGTGCCAGTAGTGAAGGCGAGGGACTAGTCTTCGTACGGCAGTATTTT,CASSEGEGLVFVRQYF
TRBV29-1,TRBJ2-7,.,.,TGCAGCGTGGCGGGCAGTGGAGAGCAGTACTTC,CSVAGSGEQYF
TRBV11-2,TRBJ2-2,.,.,TGTGCCAGCAGCCCAATAGGGGGGCGTGACACCGGGGAGCTGTTTTTT,CASSPIGGRDTGELFF
TRBV7-3,TRBJ2-7,TRBD1,.,TGTGCCAGCAGCTTAACCGGGACAGGCCATCAGCAGTACTTC,CASSLTGTGHQQYF
TRBV7-3,TRBJ2-7,TRBD1,.,TGTGCCAGCAGCCCCGGGACAGGGGCTTACGAGCAGTACTTC,CASSPGTGAYEQYF
TRBV11-3,TRBJ1-1,.,.,TGTGCCAGCAGCTTAGACTCGGGGGGGCAGCGTGAAGCTTTCTTT,CASSLDSGGQREAFF
TRBV7-9,TRBJ1-1,.,few,TGTGCCAGCAGCTTTGGCTTGGGGACTGAAGCTTTCTTT,CASSFGLGTEAFF
TRBV7-2,TRBJ2-7,TRBD2,.,TGTGCCAGCAGCCGCGGGGGGGCACGGTACGAGCAGTACTTC,CASSRGGARYEQYF
TRBV9,TRBJ2-2,.,.,TGTGCCAGCAGCGTAGAAAGGACTTGGAGGGGTGGGGAGCTGTTTTTT,CASSVERTWRGGELFF
TRBV28,TRBJ1-3,.,few,TGTGCCAGCAGTTTGGGGCGAAACACCATATATTTT,CASSLGRNTIYF
TRBV28,TRBJ2-1,.,few,TGTGCCAGTTTAGGGGGTGGACTGGGGGCCTACAATGAGCAGTTCTTC,CASLGGGLGAYNEQFF
TRBV10-3,TRBJ2-1,TRBD2,.,TGTGCCATCAGTGAAACAGCGGGAGCGGGTGGTGAGCAGTTCTTC,CAISETAGAGGEQFF
TRBV7-2,TRBJ2-2,TRBD2,.,TGTGCCTTAGCGGGGGTGGGTACCGGGGAGCTGTTTTTT,CALAGVGTGELFF
TRBV7-9,TRBJ1-2,.,.,TGTGCCAGCAGCCCGGACTTTAACTATGGCTACACCTTC,CASSPDFNYGYTF
TRBV7-3,TRBJ1-3,TRBD1,.,TGTGCCAGCAGCCCCGGACAGGGCGTTTATGGAAACACCATATATTTT,CASSPGQGVYGNTIYF
TRBV7-9,TRBJ2-1,.,.,TGTGCCAGCAGCCTCGAGGGGTTCTACAATGAGCAGTTCTTC,CASSLEGFYNEQFF
TRBV7-3,TRBJ2-1,.,.,TGTGCCAGCAGCCCCTCCTCCGGGGCTCACAATGAGCAGTTCTTC,CASSPSSGAHNEQFF
TRBV5-6,TRBJ1-3,.,.,TGTGCCAGCAGCTGGGACGAGGGGAGCACCATATATTTT,CASSWDEGSTIYF
TRBV7-9,TRBJ1-3,.,.,TGTGCCAGCAGCTCTACAGGAGCTGGAAACACCATATATTTT,CASSSTGAGNTIYF
TRBV10-3,TRBJ1-2,TRBD1,.,TGTGCCATCAGACGGGACAGGGTCGAGGGTGATGGCTACACCTTC,CAIRRDRVEGDGYTF